This T cell receptor beta chain appears in the sequencing data of a study of T cells in Graves' hyperthyroidism and ophthalmopathy. RNA transcripts gave rise to amplified TCR beta CDR3 regions. Researchers ran a first-round RT-PCR on the TCR CDR3 using the HTBI primer set. TCRdb recomputed calls from the multiplex PCR reads with MiXCR, one row per CDR3 protein. Among approximately 430,000 distinct CDR3 sequences listed, approximately 14% were seen once. This CDR3 is 12 amino acids long. Germline lookup yields CDR1 KGHSH and CDR2 LQKENI. V was shortened by 8 bases and J by 8 bases, with 15 bases between the two germline ends.

V is TRBV18 and J is TRBJ1-2; unclear D gene. Sequenced input: blood. This sequence originates from a woman in her late teens or twenties with Graves' hyperthyroidism. In DNA, the CDR3 is TGTGCCAGCCCCTCGAAGAGGGTCGGCTACACCTTC. As protein: CASPSKRVGYTF.